This is a list of T cell receptor beta chains from one sample in a study of regulatory T cells in long-lasting Graves disease. TCRdb re-called the multiplex PCR reads through MiXCR, storing one row per CDR3 protein. The data contain 540,000 or so distinct CDR3 sequences, roughly 12% of them singletons. These data were also filed under a second study, of T cells in Graves' hyperthyroidism and ophthalmopathy.

Here the sequenced sample was peripheral blood mononuclear cells (PBMCs), taken at new diagnosis, from a patient treated with antithyroid drugs. These receptors were taken from a man under 40 with Graves disease. Both conserved end residues are part of each CDR3. The D gene is left open where the match is weak. The size entry is marked missing in some rows and otherwise reads once, few, many or a size class.

d_gene: .; v_gene: TRBV28; j_gene: TRBJ2-5; abundance: many; CDR3aa: CASSFAPQPNRARETQYF; CDR3nt: TGTGCCAGCAGTTTCGCTCCACAACCCAACAGGGCGAGAGAGACCCAGTACTTC
d_gene: TRBD2; v_gene: TRBV3-1; j_gene: TRBJ2-3; abundance: many; CDR3aa: CASSHPGTSLTDTQYF; CDR3nt: TGTGCCAGCAGCCATCCCGGGACTAGCTTGACAGATACGCAGTATTTT
d_gene: TRBD1; v_gene: TRBV20-1; j_gene: TRBJ1-2; abundance: many; CDR3aa: CSARGQGNYGYTF; CDR3nt: TGCAGTGCTAGGGGACAGGGGAACTATGGCTACACCTTC
d_gene: TRBD1; v_gene: TRBV10-3; j_gene: TRBJ2-5; abundance: many; CDR3aa: CAISVEGATETQYF; CDR3nt: TGTGCCATCAGTGTTGAGGGGGCCACGGAGACCCAGTACTTC
d_gene: TRBD1; v_gene: TRBV6-1; j_gene: TRBJ1-2; abundance: .; CDR3aa: CASRHLDRDSSSYGYTF; CDR3nt: TGTGCCAGCAGGCACTTGGACCGGGACAGTTCTTCCTATGGCTACACCTTC
d_gene: .; v_gene: TRBV3-1; j_gene: TRBJ1-1; abundance: few; CDR3aa: CASSRSTGTTEAFF; CDR3nt: TGTGCCAGCAGCCGATCCACAGGGACTACTGAAGCTTTCTTT
d_gene: TRBD1; v_gene: TRBV12-5; j_gene: TRBJ2-1; abundance: .; CDR3aa: CASGLAMLRDRGPHEQFF; CDR3nt: TGTGCTAGTGGTTTGGCAATGCTCCGGGACAGGGGGCCCCATGAGCAGTTCTTC
d_gene: .; v_gene: TRBV9; j_gene: TRBJ2-7; abundance: few; CDR3aa: CASSEAGGFYEQYF; CDR3nt: TGTGCCAGCAGTGAAGCGGGTGGCTTCTACGAGCAGTACTTC
d_gene: .; v_gene: TRBV18; j_gene: TRBJ2-2; abundance: many; CDR3aa: CASSPQDGELFF; CDR3nt: TGTGCCAGCTCACCGCAAGACGGGGAGCTGTTTTTT
d_gene: .; v_gene: TRBV12-3/TRBV12-4; j_gene: TRBJ1-1; abundance: many; CDR3aa: CASTSYTEAFF; CDR3nt: TGTGCCAGCACCAGTTACACTGAAGCTTTCTTT
d_gene: TRBD1; v_gene: TRBV19; j_gene: TRBJ1-6; abundance: .; CDR3aa: CASRGQGPPLHF; CDR3nt: TGTGCCAGTAGGGGACAGGGACCACCCCTCCACTTT
d_gene: TRBD2; v_gene: TRBV18; j_gene: TRBJ2-7; abundance: few; CDR3aa: CASHGTSGIPYEQYF; CDR3nt: TGTGCCAGCCATGGGACTAGCGGGATCCCCTACGAGCAGTACTTC
d_gene: TRBD1; v_gene: TRBV27; j_gene: TRBJ1-1; abundance: once; CDR3aa: CASSSPTGRKAEAFF; CDR3nt: TGTGCCAGCAGTTCCCCGACAGGGAGAAAGGCTGAAGCTTTCTTT
d_gene: TRBD1; v_gene: TRBV12-3/TRBV12-4; j_gene: TRBJ2-7; abundance: few; CDR3aa: CASSETSRGRYEQYF; CDR3nt: TGTGCCAGCAGCGAAACGAGCAGGGGGCGGTACGAGCAGTACTTC
d_gene: TRBD2; v_gene: TRBV12-3/TRBV12-4; j_gene: TRBJ2-1; abundance: many; CDR3aa: CASSSTGTSGYNEQFF; CDR3nt: TGTGCCAGCAGCTCGACCGGGACTAGCGGGTACAATGAGCAGTTCTTC
d_gene: TRBD2; v_gene: TRBV2; j_gene: TRBJ2-3; abundance: .; CDR3aa: CASSGTSGTPTDTQYF; CDR3nt: TGTGCCAGCAGCGGGACTAGCGGGACCCCCACAGATACGCAGTATTTT
d_gene: TRBD2; v_gene: TRBV19; j_gene: TRBJ2-1; abundance: few; CDR3aa: CASSLAGGPYEQFF; CDR3nt: TGTGCCAGTTCTCTAGCGGGAGGGCCGTATGAGCAGTTCTTC